Listed below are T cell receptor beta chains from one sample, sequenced in a study of shared clonotypes between healthy human individuals. Data came from immunoSEQ multiplex PCR; TCRdb stores just in-frame clones and leaves some out. The sample includes about 2.3 million clones, more than 80% of them seen just once. Sequencing was performed on naive CD4+ T cells from PBMCs. The source of these receptors is a man aged 18 to 30 in good health. Some clones in this sample may be carry-over from other donors' samples. Each CDR3 is given with its conserved first and last residue. The D gene is left open where the match is weak. Not every row has a clone size; where given, it reads once, few, many or a size class.

v_gene	j_gene	abundance	d_gene	CDR3nt	CDR3aa
TRBV15	TRBJ2-7	.	.	TGTGCCACCAGCAGAGATGCGTGGGAGGGGGCAGCGCGAGACTCCGAGCAGTACTTC	CATSRDAWEGAARDSEQYF
TRBV15	TRBJ2-2	once	.	TGTGCCACCAGCAGAGATCCGGACACCGGGGAGCTGTTTTTT	CATSRDPDTGELFF
TRBV7-2	TRBJ2-4	.	.	TGTGCCAGCAGCTTAATGGTCGAACGTCATCCGTACTTC	CASSLMVERHPYF
TRBV28	TRBJ2-2	once	.	TGTGCCAGCAGTTTAAACGCCCCCGGGGAGCTGTTTTTT	CASSLNAPGELFF
TRBV27	TRBJ1-1	.	.	TGTGCCAGCAGAGCCAGGTTCCTAGACACTGAAGCTTTCTTT	CASRARFLDTEAFF
TRBV28	TRBJ2-7	.	.	TGTGCCACCGCCGGTGGCTCCTACGAGCAGTACTTC	CATAGGSYEQYF
TRBV11-2	TRBJ1-3	.	.	TGTGCCAGCAGCATCAATGGACTTTCTGGAAACACCATATATTTT	CASSINGLSGNTIYF
TRBV5-1	TRBJ2-1	once	.	TGCGCCAGCAGCTTGGACATGGTAGCCGGGAATGAGCAGTTCTTC	CASSLDMVAGNEQFF
TRBV6-1	TRBJ1-1	.	TRBD1	TGTGCCAGCAGTGATCAGGGGGGCACTGAAGCTTTCTTT	CASSDQGGTEAFF
TRBV10-3	TRBJ2-5	.	.	TGTGCCATCAGTGAGTCGATGGAAGAGACCCAGTACTTC	CAISESMEETQYF
TRBV6-1	TRBJ1-5	.	TRBD1	TGTGCCAGCAGTGAGGTGGGACAGACTAGCAATCAGCCCCAGCATTTT	CASSEVGQTSNQPQHF
TRBV10-2	TRBJ1-4	.	.	TGCGCCAGCAGTGAGGGGGGACTCCATGGAAAACTGTTTTTT	CASSEGGLHGKLFF
TRBV28	TRBJ1-2	.	.	TGTGCCAGCAGTTTGTCACAGATCTATGGCTACACCTTC	CASSLSQIYGYTF
TRBV6-1	TRBJ2-2	.	TRBD2	TGTGCCAGCAGTTTAGCGGGAGGGGCAACCGGGGAGCTGTTTTTT	CASSLAGGATGELFF
TRBV11-2	TRBJ2-7	.	TRBD2	TGTGCCAGCAGATGGACTAGCGGGAACTACGAGCAGTACTTC	CASRWTSGNYEQYF
TRBV7-7	TRBJ2-2	.	TRBD1	TGTGCCATCCCAGGGGGCGAGACCGGGGAGCTGTTTTTT	CAIPGGETGELFF
TRBV10-3	TRBJ2-3	.	.	TGTGCCATCGGGGGGAGTATGAGGGCAGATACGCAGTATTTT	CAIGGSMRADTQYF
TRBV5-6	TRBJ2-7	.	TRBD1	TGTGCCAGCAGCTTGGACAGGGGGCTCGAGCAGTACTTC	CASSLDRGLEQYF
TRBV28	TRBJ2-7	.	.	TGTGCCAGCAGTACCGTCGGTCGCTACTACGAGCAGTACTTC	CASSTVGRYYEQYF
TRBV5-5	TRBJ1-4	.	.	TGTGCCAGCAGCTTGGCACGGATTAATGAAAAACTGTTTTTT	CASSLARINEKLFF
TRBV29-1	TRBJ2-7	.	.	TGCAGCGTTCTCGACAAGTGGAACACCTACGAGCAGTACTTC	CSVLDKWNTYEQYF
TRBV5-4	TRBJ1-2	.	.	TGTGCCAGCAGCTTGACAGGGAGTGGCTATGGCTACACCTTC	CASSLTGSGYGYTF
TRBV5-1	TRBJ2-3	.	TRBD2	TGCGCCAGCAGCTCCGGACTAGCGGACGCCACAGATACGCAGTATTTT	CASSSGLADATDTQYF
TRBV9	TRBJ2-5	.	.	TGTGCCAGCAGCGTAGGAGGATCGGAGACCCAGTACTTC	CASSVGGSETQYF
TRBV9	TRBJ1-1	.	TRBD1	TGTGCCAGCAGTGAAGACAGGGTAGGCACTGAAGCTTTCTTT	CASSEDRVGTEAFF
TRBV5-1	TRBJ2-5	.	.	TGCGCCAGCTCCCCCACCTCGGAGTCGGAGACCCAGTACTTC	CASSPTSESETQYF
TRBV18	TRBJ2-7	.	.	TGTGCCAGCTCACGGGATAGCGGCCCGACCTACGAGCAGTACTTC	CASSRDSGPTYEQYF
TRBV7-3	TRBJ2-2	.	.	TGTGCCAGCGCGAGGGATGGCACCGGGGAGCTGTTTTTT	CASARDGTGELFF
TRBV6-5	TRBJ2-1	.	.	TGTGCCAGCAGTTACCCGGCCGCCAATGAGCAGTTCTTC	CASSYPAANEQFF
TRBV29-1	TRBJ2-3	.	.	TGCAGCGTTGGGAGCCCAACAGGGTTCGGTGGCACAGATACGCAGTATTTT	CSVGSPTGFGGTDTQYF
TRBV6-1	TRBJ1-2	.	.	TGTGCCAGTCGACAGCAGGACTATGGCTACACCTTC	CASRQQDYGYTF
TRBV6-5	TRBJ2-7	.	.	TGTGCCAGCAGGTCCTCCGTCCGGGAGCAGTACTTC	CASRSSVREQYF
TRBV5-1	TRBJ2-5	.	.	TGCGCCAGCAGCTTCCGGGGCCAAGAGACCCAGTACTTC	CASSFRGQETQYF
TRBV27	TRBJ2-1	.	TRBD2	TGTGCCAGCAGTCCGACCCCCGGGACTAGCGGGAGTAGAGATGAGCAGTTCTTC	CASSPTPGTSGSRDEQFF
TRBV5-1	TRBJ2-7	.	.	TGCGCCAGCAGCTTGAATTCCGGGAGTGGCTACGAGCAGTACTTC	CASSLNSGSGYEQYF
TRBV18	TRBJ1-1	.	.	TGTGCCAGCTCACCTGGGCAGGATAACGAAGCTTTCTTT	CASSPGQDNEAFF
TRBV6-6	TRBJ2-1	once	TRBD1	TGTGCCAGCAGTTACCCGGAACAGGGGGCCGGTGGTGAGCAGTTCTTC	CASSYPEQGAGGEQFF